Following are 24 T cell receptor beta chains from one sample sequenced in a study of blood T cell repertoires in COVID-19. Libraries were prepared by immunoSEQ multiplex PCR; TCRdb keeps only in-frame clonotypes and omits some of them. The sample carries more than 80,000 clones, almost 85% recorded once. Specimen: peripheral blood. The receptors stem from a middle-aged man with active or convalescent COVID-19.

Details on this clone: Within the sample, other DNA sequences also encode this same CDR3. This chain links TRBV7-9 with TRBJ2-1; D gene uncertain. Germline V gives CDR1 SEHNR, CDR2 FQNEAQ (reference sequence). V was trimmed by 0 bases and J by 5 bases, leaving 5 bases between them. CDR3 size: 13 residues. The DNA for the CDR3 is TGTGCCAGCAGCTTAGCACCTAACAATGAGCAGTTCTTC. This sequence encodes CASSLAPNNEQFF.

This clone was seen just once. The chain is built from TRBV6-2 or TRBV6-3 and TRBJ2-3; TRBD1 aligns across 7 bases. The germline gives CDR1 MNHEY, CDR2 SVGEGT. Unmatched junction bases numbered 8, after V lost 6 bases and J lost 2 bases. CDR3 size: 15 residues. CDR3 sequence: CASSLKTGYTDTQYF. CDR3 in DNA: TGTGCCAGCAGCCTCAAGACAGGGTACACAGATACGCAGTATTTT.

On this clone: The sample has other DNA sequences that encode this CDR3 too. DNA of the CDR3: TGTGCCAGCAGCCCGACGTCAGGGGAGACCCAGTACTTC. This translates into CASSPTSGETQYF. The rearrangement links TRBV7-7 to TRBJ2-5; the D gene is possibly TRBD1 (5 bases). The germline V gene encodes CDR1 SSHAT and CDR2 FNYEAQ (reference sequence). The CDR3 is 13 residues long. V lost 5 bases, J lost 5 bases, and 12 bases lay in between.

In this sample, this clone turned up a few times. The V gene is TRBV6-5, the J gene TRBJ1-3; possibly TRBD1 for D (6 bases). The CDR3 consists of 14 residues. Germline V gene data show CDR1 as MNHEY and CDR2 as SVGAGI. V lost 6 bases and J 2 bases, leaving 11 bases between the germline ends. CDR3 nucleotides: TGTGCCAGCAGCAGGGGTTGGCCTGGAAACACCATATATTTT. It specifies CASSRGWPGNTIYF.

This chain connects TRBV27 to TRBJ2-1, with a weak D call TRBD2 (5 bases). This CDR3 spans 13 amino acids. Germline lookup yields CDR1 MNHEY and CDR2 SMNVEV (reference sequence). Between the trimmed V and J ends, which lost 6 bases and 2 bases, there was a span of 8 bases. This CDR3 reads CASREAAYNEQFF. In nucleotides, the CDR3 is TGTGCCAGCAGAGAAGCGGCCTACAATGAGCAGTTCTTC.

This chain uses TRBV3-1 (or the pseudogene TRBV3-2) with TRBJ1-5; D unresolved. The V end lost 0 bases, the J end lost 2 bases, and 14 bases lay between the germline ends. The CDR3 totals 17 residues. The germline CDR1 and CDR2 sequences are LGHDT and YNNKEL (reference sequence). Here the CDR3 reads CASSQDVRIGGNQPQHF. The DNA of the CDR3 is TGTGCCAGCAGCCAAGATGTCAGGATCGGGGGCAATCAGCCCCAGCATTTT.

This chain joins TRBV7-8 and TRBJ1-5, with D uncertain. The CDR3 is 14 amino acids. CDR1 is SGHVS, CDR2 FQNEAQ, per germline. Trimming pared 5 bases from V and 4 bases from J, leaving 12 bases between. The CDR3: CASSNFGVNQPQHF. The CDR3 DNA reads TGTGCCAGCAGCAACTTCGGGGTAAATCAGCCCCAGCATTTT.

A few counts support this clone. The chain has TRBV19 and TRBJ1-1; possible D gene TRBD1, 5 bases. V lost 5 bases to trimming and J lost 2 bases, with 9 bases between them. CDR1 is LNHDA and CDR2 is SQIVND in the germline V gene (reference sequence). The CDR3 extends over 13 amino acids. CDR3 nucleotides: TGTGCCAGTAGTGAGGACATAAACACTGAAGCTTTCTTT. Translating it yields CASSEDINTEAFF. The full variable domain, with the rest looked up from reference TRBV19 and TRBJ1-1, is DGGITQSPKYLFRKEGQNVTLSCEQNLNHDAMYWYRQDPGQGLRLIYYSQIVNDFQKGDIAEGYSVSREKKESFPLTVTSAQKNPTAFYLCASSEDINTEAFFGQGTRLTVV.

The gene calls are TRBV30 and TRBJ1-2; D gene uncertain. Germline lookup yields CDR1 GTSNPN and CDR2 SVGIG (reference sequence). This CDR3 spans 11 amino acids. Trimming took off 7 bases at V and 2 bases at J, with 8 bases between the two ends. CDR3 nucleotides: TGTGCCTACGCGTTCAACTATGGCTACACCTTC. Its protein product is CAYAFNYGYTF.

This clone has just a few counts. This chain joins TRBV7-8 and TRBJ2-7; TRBD1 is a possible D gene (5 bases). The CDR3 totals 14 residues. CDR1 and CDR2 from the germline V gene are SGHVS and FQNEAQ. Trimming took off 3 bases at V and 3 bases at J, with 12 bases between the two ends. CDR3 DNA: TGTGCCAGCAGCTTTGGTAACAGGCGCTACGAGCAGTACTTC. Translating gives CASSFGNRRYEQYF.

This clone is a singleton in its sample. Other DNA sequences from this sample encode an identical CDR3 as well. V usage is TRBV19 and J usage is TRBJ1-4; D is possibly TRBD1 (6 bases). The CDR3 has 13 residues. The V end lost 5 bases, the J end lost 5 bases, and 9 bases lay between the germline ends. Germline loops: CDR1 LNHDA, CDR2 SQIVND (reference sequence). Here the CDR3 DNA reads TGTGCCAGTAGTTCGCAGGGGAATGAAAAACTGTTTTTT. It yields the protein CASSSQGNEKLFF.

This chain joins TRBV29-1 and TRBJ2-5, with D possibly being TRBD1 (6 bases). Germline V gene sequence: CDR1 SQVTM, CDR2 ANQGSEA. The CDR3 runs to 11 residues. The V end lost 4 bases, the J end lost 9 bases, and 12 bases lay between the germline ends. The DNA of the CDR3 is TGCAGCGTTGTGGACAGTCTGGCCCAGTACTTC. Residues: CSVVDSLAQYF.

The rearrangement links TRBV10-3 to TRBJ2-1; TRBD1 aligns across 10 bases. Looked up from germline, CDR1 is ENHRY and CDR2 is SYGVKD. The CDR3 totals 16 residues. The trim removed 2 bases at V and 5 bases at J, leaving 6 bases unmatched. CDR3 bases: TGTGCCATCAGTGAGCCGGGGACAGGGGCTAACAATGAGCAGTTCTTC. Translating gives CAISEPGTGANNEQFF.

This chain connects TRBV15 to TRBJ2-5; a possible D gene is TRBD1 (5 bases). The CDR3 runs to 15 residues. V was cut by 0 bases and J by 2 bases, with 10 bases left in between. In germline, CDR1 is LNHNV, CDR2 YYDKDF (reference sequence). The CDR3 region has the DNA TGTGCCACCAGCAGAGACCAGACAGTACAAGAGACCCAGTACTTC. Protein product: CATSRDQTVQETQYF.

The chain recombines TRBV19 with TRBJ1-1; no reliable D call. CDR3 length: 16 amino acids. V was shortened by 1 base and J by 5 bases, with 17 bases between the two germline ends. Germline values: CDR1 LNHDA, CDR2 SQIVND (reference sequence). The CDR3 loop is CASSIVGHARGTEAFF. DNA of the CDR3: TGTGCCAGTAGTATAGTCGGGCACGCCCGGGGAACTGAAGCTTTCTTT. The full variable domain, in which reference TRBV19 and TRBJ1-1 provide the parts outside the CDR3, is DGGITQSPKYLFRKEGQNVTLSCEQNLNHDAMYWYRQDPGQGLRLIYYSQIVNDFQKGDIAEGYSVSREKKESFPLTVTSAQKNPTAFYLCASSIVGHARGTEAFFGQGTRLTVV.

The rearrangement links TRBV3-1 (or the pseudogene TRBV3-2) to TRBJ2-5, with D unresolved. With 4 bases removed from V and 4 bases from J, the gap between germline ends came to 7 bases. Per the germline V gene, CDR1 is LGHDT and CDR2 is YNNKEL (reference sequence). This CDR3 is 12 amino acids long. The CDR3 region has the DNA TGTGCCAGCAGCCCCCGTCGAGAGACCCAGTACTTC. Translating gives CASSPRRETQYF.

The V and J genes are TRBV3-1 (or the pseudogene TRBV3-2) and TRBJ2-7; no definite D call. The CDR3 extends over 14 amino acids. Trimming removed 0 bases from V and 4 bases from J, with 10 bases in between. Germline assignment: CDR1 LGHDT and CDR2 YNNKEL (reference sequence). The CDR3 is CASSQDTGRYEQYF. The CDR3 DNA is TGTGCCAGCAGCCAAGATACTGGTAGATACGAGCAGTACTTC.

This chain uses TRBV25-1 with TRBJ2-5; TRBD2 agrees at 9 bases. The V and J ends lost 1 base and 1 base, in that order; junction bases with no gene match: 4. This CDR3 has 16 residues. CDR1 is MGHDK and CDR2 is SYGVNS in the germline V gene. Here the CDR3 DNA reads TGTGCCAGCAGTGAATGGGGCGGGGGGGCCCAAGAGACCCAGTACTTC. Residues: CASSEWGGGAQETQYF.

V is TRBV5-1 and J is TRBJ2-7; D uncertain. The CDR3 is made up of 13 amino acids. Trimming cost V 1 base and J 3 bases, with 8 bases left between them. CDR1 and CDR2 from the germline V gene are SGHRS and YFSETQ. Here the CDR3 reads CASSLRAGYEQYF. The CDR3 nucleotides read TGCGCCAGCAGCTTGCGAGCTGGCTACGAGCAGTACTTC.

The V and J genes are TRBV6-1 and TRBJ2-1; TRBD1 might be the D (6 bases). The ends were cut back, 1 base at V and 2 bases at J, with 12 bases in the middle. Germline CDR1 is MNHNS and CDR2 is SASEGT. This CDR3 has 16 residues. CDR3 region: CASSEGLQGPYNEQFF. The CDR3 nucleotides are TGTGCCAGCAGTGAAGGGTTACAGGGACCCTACAATGAGCAGTTCTTC.

V gene TRBV6-5 combines with J gene TRBJ1-1; 11 bases agree with TRBD1. The CDR3 is made up of 14 amino acids. The germline CDR1 and CDR2 sequences are MNHEY and SVGAGI. Germline trimming cut 4 bases from V and 4 bases from J; bases unmatched to any gene: 2. CDR3 sequence (DNA): TGTGCCAGCAGTTTCGGACAGGGGGCCACTGAAGCTTTCTTT. Translation: CASSFGQGATEAFF.

V is TRBV19 and J is TRBJ1-1; a possible D gene is TRBD1 (5 bases). CDR1 is LNHDA and CDR2 is SQIVND in the germline V gene (reference sequence). The V gene lost 2 bases and the J gene lost 1 base, with 11 bases spanning the gap. The CDR3 is made up of 15 amino acids. CDR3 bases: TGTGCCAGTAGTATATTGACAGTACCGAACACTGAAGCTTTCTTT. Protein sequence: CASSILTVPNTEAFF.

The chain links TRBV7-2 to TRBJ2-1; D uncertain. Germline-derived CDR1 and CDR2 are SGHTA and FQGNSA. Trimming left V 1 base short and J 9 bases short, with 10 bases between. The CDR3 runs to 13 residues. The CDR3 loop is CASSLGVLGEQFF. In DNA form, the CDR3 reads TGTGCCAGCAGCTTAGGAGTCCTTGGTGAGCAGTTCTTC.

The gene calls are TRBV28 and TRBJ2-3; 10 bases are a match to TRBD2. The CDR3 sequence is 15 residues long. Germline loops: CDR1 MDHEN, CDR2 SYDVKM. The V gene end was trimmed by 2 bases and the J gene end by 1 base; junction bases not matched to a gene: 0. The CDR3 DNA sequence: TGTGCCAGCAGTTTACTAGCGGGGGGCACAGATACGCAGTATTTT. Its protein product is CASSLLAGGTDTQYF.